This T cell receptor beta chain was captured by sequencing in a study of beta chain features in type 1 diabetes. Study-level points and caveats: The naive, central memory and Treg TCRB repertoires of patients appeared to be more similar to one another than those of healthy donors. No resolution was reached here on whether HLA type influences TCRB rearrangement.

Sequencing targeted expressed TCRB transcripts, as all isolated RNA had been reverse transcribed. TCRdb keeps only in-frame clones here, not all; method: immunoSEQ multiplex PCR. Of over 700,000 clones listed, roughly a sixth are singletons. Regarding this clone: Its antigen is undetermined.

Trimming left V 7 bases short and J 4 bases short, with 14 bases between. The CDR3 covers 14 residues. Germline V gene lookup returns CDR1 SNHLY and CDR2 FYNNEI. Via the markers CD45RO/CCR7/CD25/CD127/CD95/CD27, stem cell-like memory, regulatory, central memory and naive CD4+ cells were sorted. The sequencing input was naive CD4+ T cells from blood. The V call is TRBV2, the J call TRBJ2-1, with D possibly being TRBD2 (5 bases). The TCR comes from a young woman in good health. CDR3 residues: CASMRESRYNEQFF. The CDR3 nucleotides read TGTGCCAGCATGAGGGAGTCGCGGTACAATGAGCAGTTCTTC.